The 29 T cell receptor beta chains reported below all come from one sample, sequenced in a study of CD8 T cells in Susac syndrome. The RNA input was roughly 0.45 to 1 ug, and it was reverse transcribed with random hexamers. TCRdb redid the calling of the immunoSEQ multiplex PCR reads with MiXCR, one entry per CDR3 protein. The sample consists of roughly 400,000 distinct CDR3 sequences, around 83% of them appearing once. The sample taken for sequencing was CD8+ T cells from PBMCs. All receptors come from a human donor with multiple sclerosis.

The chain recombines TRBV7-9 with TRBJ2-2; the D is unclear. The CDR3 length is 14 residues. The V gene lost 5 bases and the J gene lost 5 bases, with 12 bases spanning the gap. Germline loops: CDR1 SEHNR, CDR2 FQNEAQ (reference sequence). CDR3 sequence (DNA): TGTGCCAGCAGCGGAAGACTTGAGACCGGGGAGCTGTTTTTT. This codes for CASSGRLETGELFF.

This clonotype was observed a single time. The gene calls are TRBV2 and TRBJ2-3, with 7 nucleotides matching TRBD1. J gave up 5 bases and V 3 bases, and 5 bases lay outside the gene matches. The CDR3 loop spans 14 amino acids. CDR1 SNHLY and CDR2 FYNNEI come from the germline V gene. As DNA, the CDR3 is TGTGCCAGCAGTGACAGGACAGGCCTAGATACGCAGTATTTT. Protein: CASSDRTGLDTQYF.

The chain joins TRBV20-1 to TRBJ2-7; 7 bases are shared with TRBD1. V dropped 4 bases and J dropped 3; count of bases not matched to a gene: 6. The CDR3 has 13 residues. CDR1 and CDR2 (germline): DFQATT, SNEGSKA (reference sequence). The CDR3 here is CSATWDSLYEQYF. For the CDR3, the DNA is TGCAGTGCTACCTGGGACAGCCTCTACGAGCAGTACTTC.

This clonotype was counted between two and nine times. The chain links TRBV6-2 or TRBV6-3 to TRBJ2-3; D unclear. This CDR3 is built from 12 residues. Trimming pared 6 bases from V and 14 bases from J, leaving 18 bases between. Germline CDR1 and CDR2: MNHEY and SVGEGT. The DNA for the CDR3 is TGTGCCAGCAGCCCAGACGGGTTGGGTCCGTATTTT. This translates into CASSPDGLGPYF.

A few counts support this clonotype. The gene calls are TRBV5-8 and TRBJ2-1; TRBD1 agrees at 7 bases. Looked up from germline, CDR1 is SGHTS and CDR2 is YDEGEE. J was trimmed by 2 bases and V by 9 bases; bases with no gene match: 5. The CDR3 runs 13 residues. The CDR3 loop reads CATPGQTYNEQFF. Here the CDR3 DNA reads TGTGCCACCCCGGGACAGACCTACAATGAGCAGTTCTTC. Filled out from reference TRBV5-8 and TRBJ2-1, the complete variable domain reads EAGVTQSPTHLIKTRGQQATLRCSPISGHTSVYWYQQALGLGLQFLLWYDEGEERNRGNFPPRFSGRQFPNYSSELNVNALELEDSALYLCATPGQTYNEQFFGPGTRLTVL.

This clonotype was seen only a few times. This chain uses TRBV30 with TRBJ1-1, with D maybe TRBD1 (5 bases). Germline lookup yields CDR1 GTSNPN and CDR2 SVGIG (reference sequence). The ends were cut back, 0 bases at V and 11 bases at J, with 19 bases in the middle. The CDR3 consists of 14 residues. In DNA, the CDR3 is TGTGCCTGGAGTGTAGCGGGGGAAGGTTTGGTGGCTTTCTTT. Its protein product is CAWSVAGEGLVAFF.

The J gene is TRBJ2-3, the V gene TRBV5-1, with TRBD1 identical over 8 bases. V lost 2 bases to trimming and J lost 4 bases; unmatched junction nucleotides: 9. The CDR3 is 16 amino acids. The germline V gene has CDR1 SGHRS and CDR2 YFSETQ. The CDR3 here is CASSLIQGARSDTQYF. The CDR3, as DNA: TGCGCCAGCAGCTTAATTCAGGGGGCGAGGTCAGATACGCAGTATTTT.

The rearrangement links TRBV27 to TRBJ1-1; a possible D gene is TRBD1 (5 bases). Germline CDR1 and CDR2: MNHEY and SMNVEV (reference sequence). V lost 4 bases and J 7 bases, leaving 16 bases between the germline ends. CDR3 length equals 14 residues. CDR3 nucleotides: TGTGCCAGCAGTTGGGGTACAGGTGCTAATGAAGCTTTCTTT. This encodes CASSWGTGANEAFF.

The chain is built from TRBV11-2 and TRBJ2-1; 9 bases are a match to TRBD2. Trimming cost V 8 bases and J 6 bases; bases outside gene matches: 5. The CDR3 covers 13 residues. CDR1 is SGHAT, CDR2 FQNNGV, per germline. In DNA form, the CDR3 reads TGTGCCAGCCGCGGCGGGGGGGCCAATGAGCAGTTCTTC. Translated, it gives CASRGGGANEQFF.

The V gene is TRBV6-1, the J gene TRBJ2-7; 7 nucleotides align to TRBD2. This CDR3 spans 14 amino acids. Trimming cost V 9 bases and J 2 bases; bases outside gene matches: 10. Germline assignment: CDR1 MNHNS and CDR2 SASEGT. CDR3 sequence (DNA): TGTGCCAGTCACAGCGGGGCGCCAGCCTACGAGCAGTACTTC. Amino acid sequence: CASHSGAPAYEQYF.

The chain uses TRBV6-5 and TRBJ2-2; D possibly matches TRBD1 or TRBD2 (5 bases each). Trimming left V 0 bases short and J 4 bases short, with 24 bases between. This CDR3 comprises 20 residues. Germline assignment: CDR1 MNHEY and CDR2 SVGAGI. CDR3 residues: CASSYSYPGPNVAGTGELFF. The CDR3 DNA follows: TGTGCCAGCAGTTACTCATATCCGGGACCGAATGTAGCCGGCACCGGGGAGCTGTTTTTT.

V usage is TRBV3-1 and J usage is TRBJ2-1, with a tentative D call TRBD2 (7 bases). Germline V gene sequence: CDR1 LGHDT, CDR2 YNNKEL (reference sequence). Trimming took 4 bases from V and 8 from J, leaving 18 bases between them. The CDR3 totals 15 residues. The CDR3 bases are TGTGCCAGCAGCCCTGGGGGGGCCTCGTACGATGAGCAGTTCTTC. Its protein is CASSPGGASYDEQFF.

The rearrangement joins TRBV6-6 to TRBJ2-2, with D maybe TRBD1 (6 bases). The CDR3 is 16 residues long. V was pared by 2 bases and J by 3 bases, with 13 bases between. CDR1 is MNHNY and CDR2 is SVGAGI in the germline V gene (reference sequence). CDR3 in amino acids: CASSYNLEGDTGELFF. CDR3 nucleotide sequence: TGTGCCAGCAGTTACAACCTAGAGGGGGACACCGGGGAGCTGTTTTTT.

The chain employs TRBV7-3 and TRBJ2-1; 11 positions agree with TRBD2. V dropped 2 bases and J dropped 10; count of bases not matched to a gene: 10. Germline CDR1 reads SGHTA; CDR2 reads FQGTGA. The CDR3 has 16 residues. This chain's CDR3 is CASSLGLAGGAGEQFF. Written as DNA, the CDR3 is TGTGCCAGCAGCTTAGGGTTAGCGGGAGGGGCCGGGGAGCAGTTCTTC.

The table lists this clonotype with a few counts. This chain uses TRBV7-2 with TRBJ1-1; maybe TRBD1 (5 bases). CDR1 is SGHTA and CDR2 is FQGNSA in the germline V gene. The CDR3 is 15 residues long. The germline V and J ends were trimmed by 1 base and 7 bases, with 16 bases remaining between them. CDR3 nucleotide sequence: TGTGCCAGCAGCTTAGTTGTCGGGGGAACAGTTGAAGCTTTCTTT. The encoded protein is CASSLVVGGTVEAFF.

The V and J genes are TRBV7-9 and TRBJ2-7; 10 nucleotides line up with TRBD2. V lost 7 bases and J lost 4; bases outside the gene matches: 7. This CDR3 spans 14 amino acids. In germline, CDR1 is SEHNR, CDR2 FQNEAQ (reference sequence). CDR3 loop: CASKESGGAYEQYF. The CDR3, as DNA: TGTGCCAGCAAAGAGAGCGGGGGGGCATACGAGCAGTACTTC. The full variable domain, rest sourced from reference TRBV7-9 and TRBJ2-7, is DTGVSQNPRHKITKRGQNVTFRCDPISEHNRLYWYRQTLGQGPEFLTYFQNEAQLEKSRLLSDRFSAERPKGSFSTLEIQRTEQGDSAMYLCASKESGGAYEQYFGPGTRLTVT.

The gene calls are TRBV7-9 and TRBJ2-7, with D tentatively TRBD1 (5 bases). The CDR3 has 14 residues. Germline V lookup: CDR1 SEHNR, CDR2 FQNEAQ (reference sequence). Trimming stripped 0 bases from V and 6 bases from J, with 12 bases between. CDR3: CASSLAGPMGEQYF. The DNA of the CDR3 is TGTGCCAGCAGCTTAGCGGGGCCCATGGGCGAGCAGTACTTC.

The chain employs TRBV21-1 and TRBJ1-5. TRBV21-1 is an annotated pseudogene. This CDR3 has 15 amino acids. The CDR3 DNA reads as TGTGCCAGCAGCAAAGGCGGGGTTTTAAGTCAGCCCCAGCATTTT. Translation: CASSKGGVLSQPQHF.

This clonotype came up a few times. This sequence joins TRBV6-5 and TRBJ2-7; tentative D call: TRBD2 (6 bases). V was pared by 6 bases and J by 2 bases, with 17 bases between. CDR1 is MNHEY and CDR2 is SVGAGI in the germline V gene. There are 15 residues in the CDR3. The CDR3 loop is CASSAGPRSPYEQYF. The CDR3 coding sequence is TGTGCCAGCAGCGCGGGACCCCGGTCTCCCTACGAGCAGTACTTC.

The CDR3 is CAWSEDRNTEAFF. The CDR3 bases are TGTGCCTGGAGCGAGGACAGGAACACTGAAGCTTTCTTT. The chain uses TRBV30 and TRBJ1-1; TRBD1 might be the D (6 bases). CDR3 size: 13 residues. Germline V CDR1 and CDR2: GTSNPN, SVGIG (reference sequence). Trimming left V 3 bases short and J 1 base short, with 9 bases between.

The V gene is TRBV11-3, the J gene TRBJ2-3; TRBD2 aligns across 10 bases. The CDR3 sequence is 17 residues long. The junction had 6 bases not matched to a gene; V was cut back by 1 base and J by 2 bases. Germline V CDR1 and CDR2: SGHNT, YENEEA. The CDR3 region is CASSLVPSGGNTDTQYF. The DNA of the CDR3 is TGTGCCAGCAGCTTAGTTCCTAGCGGGGGAAACACAGATACGCAGTATTTT.

The chain has TRBV20-1 and TRBJ1-4; 8 bases are a match to TRBD1. CDR1 and CDR2 from the germline V gene are DFQATT and SNEGSKA (reference sequence). The CDR3 runs to 15 residues. J was trimmed by 7 bases and V by 3 bases; bases with no gene match: 10. CDR3 bases: TGCAGTGCTAGGGGGGGAGGACAGGGCTTTGAAAAACTGTTTTTT. As protein: CSARGGGQGFEKLFF.

V and J are TRBV6-1 and TRBJ1-4; D might be TRBD1 (5 bases). CDR1 is MNHNS and CDR2 is SASEGT in the germline V gene. CDR3 length equals 14 residues. The V and J ends lost 6 bases and 0 bases respectively, with 8 bases between them. The CDR3 DNA is TGTGCCAGCAGGCAGGGTCCAACTAATGAAAAACTGTTTTTT. Translating it yields CASRQGPTNEKLFF.

The genes are TRBV15 and TRBJ2-3; TRBD2 matches at 7 bases. The V segment lost 2 bases and the J segment 1 base; nucleotides outside the gene matches: 0. Looked up from germline, CDR1 is LNHNV and CDR2 is YYDKDF (reference sequence). CDR3 length: 14 amino acids. The DNA for the CDR3 is TGTGCCACCAGCAGACGGGGGGGCACAGATACGCAGTATTTT. Protein product: CATSRRGGTDTQYF.

V gene TRBV29-1 combines with J gene TRBJ1-1; a possible D gene is TRBD1 (6 bases). The germline V gene has CDR1 SQVTM and CDR2 ANQGSEA. The CDR3 is 13 residues long. V was shortened by 3 bases and J by 0 bases, with 8 bases between the two germline ends. The CDR3 region has the DNA TGCAGCGTTGAGGGACATCTGAACACTGAAGCTTTCTTT. Protein: CSVEGHLNTEAFF.

The CDR3 spells CASSASLRDEQYF. The CDR3, as DNA: TGTGCCAGCAGTGCATCCCTCAGGGACGAGCAGTACTTC. This sequence joins TRBV27 and TRBJ2-7, with D possibly being TRBD1 (5 bases). CDR1 is MNHEY, CDR2 SMNVEV, per germline (reference sequence). The V and J ends lost 5 bases and 5 bases respectively, with 13 bases between them. The CDR3 contains 13 residues.

V gene TRBV2 combines with J gene TRBJ1-3; TRBD1 might be the D (6 bases). Germline V gene sequence: CDR1 SNHLY, CDR2 FYNNEI. This CDR3 has 17 residues. Between the trimmed V and J ends, which lost 6 bases and 0 bases, there was a span of 18 bases. The DNA of the CDR3 is TGTGCCAGCAGAATTTGGTATCCAGGGGACTCTGGAAACACCATATATTTT. Translation: CASRIWYPGDSGNTIYF.

The chain joins TRBV7-2 to TRBJ2-2; possibly TRBD1 or TRBD2 for D (5 bases each). Germline V lookup: CDR1 SGHTA, CDR2 FQGNSA. The CDR3 spans 18 residues. The V end was cut by 5 bases, the J end by 0 bases, with 19 bases between. The CDR3 loop is CASSPTRGVATNTGELFF. For the CDR3, the DNA is TGTGCCAGCAGCCCAACCCGAGGGGTGGCGACGAACACCGGGGAGCTGTTTTTT.

The CDR3 spells CASSYPSGNYNEQFF. CDR3 DNA: TGTGCCAGCAGTTACCCGAGCGGGAACTACAATGAGCAGTTCTTC. This sequence joins TRBV6-5 and TRBJ2-1, with TRBD2 matching 7 bases. The CDR3 totals 15 residues. CDR1 and CDR2 (germline): MNHEY, SVGAGI. V lost 2 bases to trimming and J lost 3 bases; unmatched junction nucleotides: 4.